Listed below are T cell receptor beta chains from one sample, sequenced in a study of early T cells in non-severe SARS-CoV-2 infection. One entry per CDR3 protein results from TCRdb running MiXCR on the 5' RACE reads. This sample has 65,000 to 70,000 distinct CDR3 sequences; approximately 10% occur once, and the top ten carry 6.4%. Sequencing was performed on whole blood. Receptor source: an adult who was a healthcare worker with PCR-confirmed SARS-CoV-2 infection or an uninfected control (not recorded which). Each CDR3 is given with its conserved first and last residue. The order of the fields is D gene, V gene, clone size, CDR3 length, J gene, CDR3 protein, CDR3 DNA. A D gene is named only where the DNA matches it firmly. Rows give clone size only sometimes, using once, few, many, or a class for an expanded clone.

D: .
V: TRBV27
size: few
length: 16
J: TRBJ2-5
CDR3: CASSPMLGLGSGTQYF
DNA: TGTGCCAGCAGTCCCATGTTGGGACTTGGGTCTGGGACCCAGTACTTC

D: .
V: TRBV5-1
size: many
length: 16
J: TRBJ2-3
CDR3: CASSRGQTPSADTQYF
DNA: TGCGCCAGCAGCCGTGGACAGACCCCCTCGGCAGATACGCAGTATTTT

D: TRBD2
V: TRBV5-1
size: .
length: 14
J: TRBJ2-1
CDR3: CASSLGLADNEQFF
DNA: TGCGCCAGCAGCTTGGGACTAGCGGACAATGAGCAGTTCTTC

D: TRBD1
V: TRBV3-1
size: few
length: 14
J: TRBJ2-2
CDR3: CASSQGQGIGELFF
DNA: TGTGCCAGCAGCCAAGGACAGGGGATCGGGGAGCTGTTTTTT

D: .
V: TRBV21-1
size: .
length: 12
J: TRBJ2-5
CDR3: CASRRMEETQYF
DNA: TGTGCCAGCCGAAGGATGGAAGAGACCCAGTACTTC

D: TRBD2
V: TRBV30
size: few
length: 15
J: TRBJ2-3
CDR3: CAWSVTSGPGYTQYF
DNA: TGTGCCTGGAGTGTGACTAGCGGTCCCGGCTATACGCAGTATTTT

D: TRBD1
V: TRBV4-1
size: .
length: 15
J: TRBJ1-2
CDR3: CASSQAGTGLYGYTF
DNA: TGCGCCAGCAGCCAAGCCGGGACAGGGCTCTATGGCTACACCTTC

D: .
V: TRBV15
size: .
length: 15
J: TRBJ2-7
CDR3: CATSRDRPASYEQYF
DNA: TGTGCCACCAGCAGAGATCGCCCAGCCTCCTACGAGCAGTACTTC

D: .
V: TRBV4-2
size: few
length: 15
J: TRBJ1-4
CDR3: CASSPDTTTNEKLFF
DNA: TGTGCCAGCAGCCCGGACACCACAACTAATGAAAAACTGTTTTTT

D: .
V: TRBV25-1
size: .
length: 13
J: TRBJ2-2
CDR3: CASSDPSTGELFF
DNA: TGTGCCAGCAGTGATCCGTCCACCGGGGAGCTGTTTTTT

D: TRBD2
V: TRBV20-1
size: many
length: 13
J: TRBJ2-1
CDR3: CSASGRDIDEQFF
DNA: TGCAGTGCTAGCGGGAGGGACATAGATGAGCAGTTCTTC

D: TRBD1
V: TRBV25-1
size: few
length: 14
J: TRBJ2-2
CDR3: CASSEDRDTGELFF
DNA: TGTGCCAGCAGTGAGGACAGGGACACCGGGGAGCTGTTTTTT

D: .
V: TRBV20-1
size: .
length: 15
J: TRBJ2-2
CDR3: CSAWDGNANTGELFF
DNA: TGCAGTGCTTGGGACGGAAACGCGAACACCGGGGAGCTGTTTTTT

D: .
V: TRBV21-1
size: many
length: 14
J: TRBJ2-3
CDR3: CASSNVAGKDTQYF
DNA: TGTGCCAGCAGCAACGTAGCGGGAAAGGATACGCAGTATTTT

D: TRBD1
V: TRBV12-3/TRBV12-4
size: medium-sized
length: 13
J: TRBJ2-7
CDR3: CASSPGQGHEQYF
DNA: TGTGCCAGCAGTCCCGGACAGGGGCACGAGCAGTACTTC

D: TRBD1
V: TRBV7-9
size: many
length: 12
J: TRBJ2-1
CDR3: CAGGQALNEQFF
DNA: TGTGCCGGAGGACAGGCTCTCAATGAGCAGTTCTTC